These 27 T cell receptor beta chains share one sample of origin, sequenced in a study of blood T cell repertoires in COVID-19. The method was immunoSEQ multiplex PCR; TCRdb's version includes in-frame clones alone and lacks a portion of them. The table records hundreds of thousands of clones, about 80% of them present only once. What was sequenced was PBMCs or T cells enriched from blood (not recorded which). The receptors here all came from a woman aged 40 to 50 who had been exposed to COVID-19.

This chain joins TRBV5-1 and TRBJ2-3, with a tentative D call TRBD2 (5 bases). V lost 4 bases and J 6 bases, leaving 18 bases between the germline ends. Germline V gene lookup returns CDR1 SGHRS and CDR2 YFSETQ. The CDR3 contains 15 residues. Written as DNA, the CDR3 is TGCGCCAGCAGCCCCTACTCGCCGGAGGCGGATACGCAGTATTTT. Translating it yields CASSPYSPEADTQYF.

The genes are TRBV4-1 and TRBJ2-7; TRBD2 is a possible D gene (6 bases). V dropped 2 bases and J dropped 4 bases, with 12 bases sitting between them. CDR3 length equals 14 residues. Germline V gene data show CDR1 as MGHRA and CDR2 as YSYEKL. The CDR3 loop is CASSQIGGEYEQYF. CDR3 sequence (DNA): TGCGCCAGCAGCCAAATCGGCGGGGAGTACGAGCAGTACTTC.

V gene TRBV10-3 combines with J gene TRBJ2-3, with TRBD2 identical over 11 bases. The V segment lost 10 bases and the J segment 7 bases; nucleotides outside the gene matches: 10. CDR3 length equals 14 residues. Per the germline V gene, CDR1 is ENHRY and CDR2 is SYGVKD. The CDR3 here is CASSNSGGANTQYF. CDR3 coding DNA: TGTGCCAGCTCGAATAGCGGGGGGGCGAATACGCAGTATTTT.

V usage is TRBV27 and J usage is TRBJ2-7, with 7 bases aligning to TRBD1. The germline CDR1 and CDR2 sequences are MNHEY and SMNVEV (reference sequence). Trimming removed 6 bases from V and 6 bases from J; junction bases left unmatched: 8. This CDR3 has 13 residues. CDR3 nucleotide sequence: TGTGCCAGCAGCCACCAGACAGGGTTCGAGCAGTACTTC. It is translated as CASSHQTGFEQYF.

This chain joins TRBV4-3 and TRBJ1-5; tentative D call: TRBD1 (5 bases). From germline, CDR1 is LGHNA and CDR2 YSLEER. The CDR3 runs to 16 residues. Trimming left V 0 bases short and J 2 bases short, with 11 bases between. CDR3: CASSQDRQGGNQPQHF. In DNA form, the CDR3 reads TGCGCCAGCAGCCAAGATCGCCAGGGCGGCAATCAGCCCCAGCATTTT.

The chain carries TRBV3-1 (or the pseudogene TRBV3-2) and TRBJ2-6; the D gene is possibly TRBD1 (6 bases). V lost 4 bases, J lost 0 bases, and 16 bases lay in between. Germline CDR1 LGHDT, CDR2 YNNKEL (reference sequence). The CDR3 loop spans 18 amino acids. The CDR3 protein is CASSRLGAAFSGANVLTF. CDR3 DNA: TGTGCCAGCAGCCGGTTGGGGGCCGCCTTCTCTGGGGCCAACGTCCTGACTTTC.

This clone was seen just once. J is TRBJ2-1 and V is TRBV13, with 15 bases lining up with TRBD2. The length of the CDR3 is 16 residues. The germline CDR1 and CDR2 sequences are PRHDT and FYEKMQ (reference sequence). V lost 5 bases to trimming and J lost 6 bases; unmatched junction nucleotides: 5. The CDR3 DNA reads as TGTGCCAGCAGCAACTGGGGACTAGCGGGGGGCAATGAGCAGTTCTTC. Translated: CASSNWGLAGGNEQFF.

The CDR3 coding sequence is TGTGCCAGCAGCACCCAAGGGGGTCAGCCCCAGCATTTT. Translating it yields CASSTQGGQPQHF. The chain joins TRBV3-1 (or the pseudogene TRBV3-2) to TRBJ1-5; the D gene is possibly TRBD1 (6 bases). The CDR3 consists of 13 residues. Germline V CDR1 and CDR2: LGHDT, YNNKEL (reference sequence). V was pared by 5 bases and J by 6 bases, with 11 bases between.

This chain connects TRBV15 to TRBJ1-5; D is uncertain. The germline V gene encodes CDR1 LNHNV and CDR2 YYDKDF (reference sequence). This CDR3 contains 16 residues. Trimming left V 0 bases short and J 0 bases short, with 9 bases between. CDR3 in amino acids: CATSRDSRYSNQPQHF. As DNA, the CDR3 is TGTGCCACCAGCAGAGATTCCAGGTATAGCAATCAGCCCCAGCATTTT.

V gene TRBV5-1 combines with J gene TRBJ2-7; D possibly corresponds to TRBD2 (6 bases). V was trimmed by 4 bases and J by 0 bases, leaving 14 bases between them. The CDR3 covers 15 residues. Germline V gene lookup returns CDR1 SGHRS and CDR2 YFSETQ. This chain's CDR3 is CASSQELASSYEQYF. In nucleotides, the CDR3 is TGCGCCAGCAGCCAAGAACTAGCCTCCTCCTACGAGCAGTACTTC.

The chain recombines TRBV9 with TRBJ1-1, with 8 positions matching TRBD1. Germline values: CDR1 SGDLS, CDR2 YYNGEE. The length of the CDR3 is 12 residues. Unmatched junction bases numbered 4, after V lost 3 bases and J lost 9 bases. In DNA form, the CDR3 reads TGTGCCAGCAGCGGCGGACAGGGTAAAGCTTTCTTT. Translated, it gives CASSGGQGKAFF.

This clone was observed a single time. The chain is built from TRBV30 and TRBJ2-3; 7 positions agree with TRBD2. V was clipped by 5 bases and J by 0 bases; unmatched bases: 8. In germline, CDR1 is GTSNPN, CDR2 SVGIG (reference sequence). The CDR3 extends over 15 amino acids. Here the CDR3 DNA reads TGTGCCTGGGCCGCGGGAGATACTAGCACAGATACGCAGTATTTT. Protein product: CAWAAGDTSTDTQYF.

This clone was seen just once. The chain is built from TRBV2 and TRBJ2-3, with 9 nucleotides matching TRBD2. The CDR3 runs to 17 residues. V was pared by 6 bases and J by 5 bases, with 15 bases of the junction left unmatched. CDR1 is SNHLY, CDR2 FYNNEI, per germline. CDR3 in DNA: TGTGCCAGCAGCGCACCTAGGGGTAGCGGGGGTGGAGATACGCAGTATTTT. Translated, it gives CASSAPRGSGGGDTQYF.

The chain links TRBV7-9 to TRBJ2-5; possible D gene TRBD1, 6 bases. V was clipped by 3 bases and J by 0 bases, with 8 bases between them. CDR1 SEHNR and CDR2 FQNEAQ come from the germline V gene (reference sequence). The CDR3 sequence is 14 residues long. CDR3 DNA: TGTGCCAGCAGCTTTCAGGGGTACCAAGAGACCCAGTACTTC. It encodes CASSFQGYQETQYF.

The chain has TRBV28 and TRBJ2-2; TRBD2 might be the D (7 bases). Trimming shortened V by 6 bases and J by 6 bases, and 17 bases separated the two germline ends. Germline V gene lookup returns CDR1 MDHEN and CDR2 SYDVKM. CDR3 length: 15 residues. CDR3 sequence reads: CASRERGAGAGELFF. As DNA, the CDR3 is TGTGCCAGCAGAGAACGGGGGGCAGGGGCCGGGGAGCTGTTTTTT. Complete variable domain (other parts from reference TRBV28 and TRBJ2-2): DVKVTQSSRYLVKRTGEKVFLECVQDMDHENMFWYRQDPGLGLRLIYFSYDVKMKEKGDIPEGYSVSREKKERFSLILESASTNQTSMYLCASRERGAGAGELFFGEGSRLTVL.

The chain employs TRBV15 and TRBJ1-2, with 8 bases identical to TRBD1. The germline V gene has CDR1 LNHNV and CDR2 YYDKDF (reference sequence). The CDR3 spans 17 residues. V dropped 0 bases and J dropped 5; count of bases not matched to a gene: 11. CDR3 bases: TGTGCCACCAGCAGAGATCTCGGACAGGGATATTCTTATGGCTACACCTTC. Its protein product is CATSRDLGQGYSYGYTF.

The chain combines TRBV5-1 with TRBJ2-7; 9 nucleotides align to TRBD2. The CDR3 has 16 residues. In germline, CDR1 is SGHRS, CDR2 YFSETQ. V dropped 3 bases and J dropped 2; count of bases not matched to a gene: 9. CDR3 sequence (DNA): TGCGCCAGCAGCTCTAATCCGGGGACTAGCACCTACGAGCAGTACTTC. This translates into CASSSNPGTSTYEQYF. Full variable domain (remainder filled in from reference TRBV5-1 and TRBJ2-7): KAGVTQTPRYLIKTRGQQVTLSCSPISGHRSVSWYQQTPGQGLQFLFEYFSETQRNKGNFPGRFSGRQFSNSRSEMNVSTLELGDSALYLCASSSNPGTSTYEQYFGPGTRLTVT.

CDR3 nucleotides: TGCAGTGCTAGTGGGCTCTACAATGAGCAGTTCTTC. Its protein product is CSASGLYNEQFF. The rearrangement uses TRBV20-1 and TRBJ2-1; D is unclear. V lost 3 bases, J lost 3 bases, and 6 bases lay in between. This CDR3 is 12 amino acids long. Per germline, CDR1 DFQATT and CDR2 SNEGSKA (reference sequence).

V is TRBV7-2 and J is TRBJ2-7, with a tentative D call TRBD2 (5 bases). This CDR3 spans 14 amino acids. The V gene's germline CDR1 is SGHTA and CDR2 FQGNSA. Trimming stripped 5 bases from V and 6 bases from J, with 17 bases between. The chain's CDR3 is CASSATGVIFEQYF. The CDR3 region has the DNA TGTGCCAGCAGCGCGACCGGGGTGATTTTCGAGCAGTACTTC.

V gene TRBV5-1 combines with J gene TRBJ2-2; 9 positions agree with TRBD2. Unmatched junction bases numbered 2, after V lost 1 base and J lost 1 base. CDR3 length: 16 residues. Germline lookup yields CDR1 SGHRS and CDR2 YFSETQ. Written as DNA, the CDR3 is TGCGCCAGCAGCTTGAATAGCGGGGGGAACACCGGGGAGCTGTTTTTT. This sequence encodes CASSLNSGGNTGELFF.

This sequence joins TRBV27 and TRBJ2-7; the D is unclear. Germline-derived CDR1 and CDR2 are MNHEY and SMNVEV (reference sequence). This CDR3 contains 13 residues. V lost 3 bases and J 3 bases, leaving 9 bases between the germline ends. The CDR3 bases are TGTGCCAGCAGTTTCGGCAGACTCTACGAGCAGTACTTC. Amino acid sequence: CASSFGRLYEQYF.

The chain uses TRBV2 and TRBJ1-4; 10 bases are a match to TRBD1. V dropped 8 bases and J dropped 8; count of bases not matched to a gene: 5. CDR3 size: 13 residues. CDR1 and CDR2 from the germline V gene are SNHLY and FYNNEI. CDR3 loop: CASHETGGEKLFF. The CDR3 DNA is TGTGCCAGCCACGAGACAGGGGGCGAAAAACTGTTTTTT.

The chain joins TRBV30 to TRBJ1-4, with D possibly TRBD1 on 6 matching bases. The V gene lost 8 bases and the J gene lost 8 bases, with 15 bases spanning the gap. The CDR3 consists of 12 residues. The germline V gene encodes CDR1 GTSNPN and CDR2 SVGIG (reference sequence). CDR3 in amino acids: CAGRQGHEKLFF. As DNA, the CDR3 is TGTGCCGGGCGGCAGGGGCACGAAAAACTGTTTTTT. The full variable domain, rest sourced from reference TRBV30 and TRBJ1-4, is SQTIHQWPATLVQPVGSPLSLECTVEGTSNPNLYWYRQAAGRGLQLLFYSVGIGQISSEVPQNLSASRPQDRQFILSSKKLLLSDSGFYLCAGRQGHEKLFFGSGTQLSVL.

CDR3 protein: CATSTAGAYGYTF. The CDR3 nucleotides are TGTGCCACCAGTACCGCGGGGGCCTATGGCTACACCTTC. The rearrangement links TRBV15 to TRBJ1-2; D possibly corresponds to TRBD1 (6 bases). Trimming took off 6 bases at V and 4 bases at J, with 12 bases between the two ends. CDR3 size: 13 residues. The germline gives CDR1 LNHNV, CDR2 YYDKDF (reference sequence).

The rearrangement links TRBV5-4 to TRBJ2-3, with 7 bases identical to TRBD2. CDR1 is SGHNT, CDR2 YYREEE, per germline (reference sequence). The trim removed 1 base at V and 8 bases at J, leaving 4 bases unmatched. The CDR3 contains 13 residues. The DNA of the CDR3 is TGTGCCAGCAGCTTGTCTGGGGGGGGTACGCAGTATTTT. Translating it yields CASSLSGGGTQYF.

The sample holds a few counts of this clone. The chain combines TRBV14 with TRBJ2-4; D perhaps matches TRBD2 (6 bases). This CDR3 is built from 16 residues. The V and J ends lost 1 base and 3 bases respectively, with 13 bases between them. Germline CDR1 reads SGHDN; CDR2 reads FVKESK. The CDR3 spells CASSQATGTVKNIQYF. The CDR3, as DNA: TGTGCCAGCAGCCAAGCGACCGGGACTGTCAAAAACATTCAGTACTTC. Based on the CDR3 plus reference TRBV14 and TRBJ2-4, the full variable domain is EAGVTQFPSHSVIEKGQTVTLRCDPISGHDNLYWYRRVMGKEIKFLLHFVKESKQDESGMPNNRFLAERTGGTYSTLKVQPAELEDSGVYFCASSQATGTVKNIQYFGAGTRLSVL.

V usage is TRBV27 and J usage is TRBJ1-6; TRBD1 matches 8 bases. V gave up 4 bases and J gave up 11 bases; unmatched junction bases: 7. Germline values: CDR1 MNHEY, CDR2 SMNVEV (reference sequence). The CDR3 spans 14 residues. The DNA of the CDR3 is TGTGCCAGCAGTTCGAGGACAGGGATGGCACCCCTCCACTTT. Its translation is CASSSRTGMAPLHF.